This T cell receptor beta chain is from a study of shared clonotypes between healthy human individuals. Study as a whole: Serving as donors were a couple of women and three men, whose ages spanned 18 to 49.

Concerning this clone: The antigen is undetermined.

The J segment lost 7 bases and the V segment lost 6 bases, leaving 6 bases of the junction unmatched. The CDR3 extends over 13 amino acids. Germline assignment: CDR1 LNHDA and CDR2 SQIVND (reference sequence). Study-wide results and caveats: Sorted-subset sequencing was shown by rarefaction to be incomplete despite large depth. Only blood samples were collected, and tissue repertoires likely differ.

Genomic DNA from each subset was divided evenly over several immunoSEQ plates. Method: immunoSEQ multiplex PCR; TCRdb's copy keeps in-frame clones and lacks some. The table lists approximately 530,000 clones, 90% to 96% of them singletons. The sequence was collected from a woman under 40 in good health. Material: naive CD4+ T cells sorted from blood. The subset is: CD45RA+ positively selected. The chain uses TRBV19 and TRBJ1-2, with 9 bases fitting TRBD1. CDR3 sequence: CASRTGQGGGYTF. In DNA, the CDR3 is TGTGCCAGTAGAACGGGACAGGGTGGTGGCTACACCTTC.